A selection of T cell receptor beta chains follows, all from one sample in a study of patients and donors after allogeneic stem cell transplantation. From the RT-PCR reads, TCRdb called clonotypes with MiXCR, one entry per CDR3 protein. Of roughly 250,000 distinct CDR3 sequences listed, over 12% are singletons. Sequences were obtained from blood, either unsorted or a sorted T cell fraction (not recorded which). These receptors all come from a human donor who was either an allogeneic HSCT recipient or a stem cell or donor lymphocyte infusion donor (not recorded which). It is not recorded whose cells these are; they may come from a transplant donor. The CDR3 runs from the conserved cysteine through the conserved F or W. Each record gives: clone size, D gene, J gene, V gene, CDR3 protein, CDR3 DNA. D genes are given only for firm matches. A clone size is listed for some rows: how often the clone was seen (once, few, many), or a class if it is expanded.

clone_size: few
d_call: .
j_call: TRBJ2-1
v_call: TRBV7-8
cdr3_aa: CASSLLAVEQFF
cdr3_nt: TGTGCCAGCAGCTTACTCGCGGTTGAGCAGTTCTTC

clone_size: few
d_call: TRBD1
j_call: TRBJ2-7
v_call: TRBV9
cdr3_aa: CASSVGDSPYEQYF
cdr3_nt: TGTGCCAGCAGCGTAGGGGACAGTCCCTACGAGCAGTACTTC

clone_size: many
d_call: .
j_call: TRBJ1-4
v_call: TRBV6-6
cdr3_aa: CASSYSGEKLFF
cdr3_nt: TGTGCCAGCAGTTACTCGGGTGAAAAACTGTTTTTT

clone_size: many
d_call: TRBD1
j_call: TRBJ1-2
v_call: TRBV4-2
cdr3_aa: CASSRTGQGRDYGYTF
cdr3_nt: TGTGCCAGCAGCCGAACCGGACAGGGCAGGGACTATGGCTACACCTTC

clone_size: few
d_call: TRBD2
j_call: TRBJ2-2
v_call: TRBV20-1
cdr3_aa: CSARLRTSGMGELFF
cdr3_nt: TGCAGTGCTAGACTCCGGACTAGCGGGATGGGGGAGCTGTTTTTT

clone_size: many
d_call: .
j_call: TRBJ1-1
v_call: TRBV28
cdr3_aa: CASSLGQKNTEAFF
cdr3_nt: TGTGCCAGCAGTTTAGGACAGAAGAACACTGAAGCTTTCTTT

clone_size: .
d_call: TRBD1
j_call: TRBJ1-3
v_call: TRBV18
cdr3_aa: CASSPRGDRAGNTIYF
cdr3_nt: TGTGCCAGCTCACCCCGCGGGGACAGGGCTGGAAACACCATATATTTT

clone_size: few
d_call: TRBD1
j_call: TRBJ1-1
v_call: TRBV7-9
cdr3_aa: CASSFSTGFAEAFF
cdr3_nt: TGTGCCAGCAGCTTCTCGACAGGGTTCGCTGAAGCTTTCTTT

clone_size: .
d_call: TRBD2
j_call: TRBJ2-1
v_call: TRBV6-2/TRBV6-3
cdr3_aa: CASSPERGRLTEQFF
cdr3_nt: TGTGCCAGCAGTCCTGAGCGGGGGCGCCTCACTGAGCAGTTCTTC

clone_size: medium-sized
d_call: .
j_call: TRBJ2-4
v_call: TRBV5-1
cdr3_aa: CASSLGQGGNIQYF
cdr3_nt: TGCGCCAGCAGCTTGGGACAGGGAGGAAACATTCAGTACTTC

clone_size: .
d_call: .
j_call: TRBJ2-1
v_call: TRBV12-3/TRBV12-4
cdr3_aa: CASGGGIQGNEQFF
cdr3_nt: TGTGCCAGCGGGGGGGGGATCCAGGGGAATGAGCAGTTCTTC

clone_size: .
d_call: TRBD2
j_call: TRBJ2-1
v_call: TRBV3-1
cdr3_aa: CASSRNGGGHNEQFF
cdr3_nt: TGTGCCAGCAGCCGTAACGGGGGGGGGCACAATGAGCAGTTCTTC

clone_size: many
d_call: TRBD2
j_call: TRBJ2-3
v_call: TRBV12-3/TRBV12-4
cdr3_aa: CASRRRDYTDTQYF
cdr3_nt: TGTGCCAGCCGCAGGCGGGACTACACAGATACGCAGTATTTT

clone_size: few
d_call: TRBD2
j_call: TRBJ2-3
v_call: TRBV7-3
cdr3_aa: CASSLAGGPSDTQYF
cdr3_nt: TGTGCCAGCAGTCTAGCGGGGGGGCCTTCAGATACGCAGTATTTT

clone_size: many
d_call: TRBD1
j_call: TRBJ2-1
v_call: TRBV7-2
cdr3_aa: CASSRRDRGPGGQFF
cdr3_nt: TGTGCCAGCAGTCGTCGGGACAGGGGGCCCGGGGGGCAGTTCTTC

clone_size: .
d_call: .
j_call: TRBJ2-7
v_call: TRBV3-1
cdr3_aa: CASSQLGWEQYF
cdr3_nt: TGTGCCAGCAGCCAACTGGGTTGGGAGCAGTACTTC

clone_size: many
d_call: TRBD1
j_call: TRBJ1-4
v_call: TRBV6-1
cdr3_aa: CASRTQGASGKNEKLFF
cdr3_nt: TGTGCCAGCAGAACTCAGGGGGCCTCAGGGAAAAATGAAAAACTGTTTTTT

clone_size: many
d_call: TRBD1
j_call: TRBJ1-2
v_call: TRBV7-8
cdr3_aa: CASSLKGGHGYTF
cdr3_nt: TGTGCCAGCAGCTTAAAAGGGGGCCATGGCTACACCTTC

clone_size: many
d_call: TRBD2
j_call: TRBJ2-7
v_call: TRBV4-1
cdr3_aa: CASSQGTSVTYEQYF
cdr3_nt: TGCGCCAGCAGCCAAGGGACTAGCGTCACCTACGAGCAGTACTTC

clone_size: many
d_call: .
j_call: TRBJ2-1
v_call: TRBV7-2
cdr3_aa: CASSLGGGYNEQFF
cdr3_nt: TGTGCCAGCAGCTTAGGTGGGGGATACAATGAGCAGTTCTTC

clone_size: many
d_call: .
j_call: TRBJ1-4
v_call: TRBV27
cdr3_aa: CASSFTDRPPNEKLFF
cdr3_nt: TGTGCCAGCAGTTTTACCGACAGGCCGCCTAATGAAAAACTGTTTTTT

clone_size: many
d_call: TRBD2
j_call: TRBJ2-7
v_call: TRBV4-2
cdr3_aa: CASSQEPLTSGSVYEQYF
cdr3_nt: TGTGCCAGCAGCCAAGAACCCCTGACTAGCGGCTCAGTCTACGAGCAGTACTTC

clone_size: .
d_call: TRBD1
j_call: TRBJ2-1
v_call: TRBV4-1
cdr3_aa: CASSPLWGQGVNEQFF
cdr3_nt: TGCGCCAGCAGCCCGCTATGGGGGCAGGGGGTCAATGAGCAGTTCTTC

clone_size: few
d_call: TRBD1
j_call: TRBJ2-1
v_call: TRBV10-3
cdr3_aa: CAISERSGQGRSYNEQFF
cdr3_nt: TGTGCCATCAGTGAACGCTCGGGACAGGGACGCTCCTACAATGAGCAGTTCTTC

clone_size: .
d_call: TRBD2
j_call: TRBJ2-2
v_call: TRBV3-1
cdr3_aa: CASRSVGGSANTGELFF
cdr3_nt: TGTGCCAGCAGATCAGTCGGCGGGAGCGCGAACACCGGGGAGCTGTTTTTT

clone_size: many
d_call: .
j_call: TRBJ2-3
v_call: TRBV27
cdr3_aa: CASRSFWGPTDTQYF
cdr3_nt: TGTGCCAGCAGGTCGTTTTGGGGGCCCACAGATACGCAGTATTTT

clone_size: many
d_call: TRBD2
j_call: TRBJ2-5
v_call: TRBV20-1
cdr3_aa: CSARRPGLVYQETQYF
cdr3_nt: TGCAGTGCTAGACGACCGGGACTAGTCTATCAAGAGACCCAGTACTTC

clone_size: .
d_call: .
j_call: TRBJ2-2
v_call: TRBV29-1
cdr3_aa: CSAGTGEGELFF
cdr3_nt: TGCAGCGCCGGGACCGGAGAAGGGGAGCTGTTTTTT

clone_size: .
d_call: TRBD1
j_call: TRBJ2-7
v_call: TRBV15
cdr3_aa: CATSREFAGGYEQYF
cdr3_nt: TGTGCCACCAGCAGAGAATTCGCAGGGGGCTACGAGCAGTACTTC

clone_size: .
d_call: TRBD2
j_call: TRBJ2-3
v_call: TRBV20-1
cdr3_aa: CSASGLAGTDTQYF
cdr3_nt: TGCAGTGCTTCGGGACTAGCGGGAACAGATACGCAGTATTTT

clone_size: few
d_call: TRBD2
j_call: TRBJ2-5
v_call: TRBV5-1
cdr3_aa: CASSAGLAGMETQYF
cdr3_nt: TGCGCCAGCAGCGCGGGACTAGCGGGAATGGAGACCCAGTACTTC

clone_size: once
d_call: TRBD1
j_call: TRBJ2-7
v_call: TRBV28
cdr3_aa: CASSSGTGGDEQYF
cdr3_nt: TGTGCCAGCAGTTCCGGGACAGGGGGCGACGAGCAGTACTTC

clone_size: few
d_call: TRBD1
j_call: TRBJ2-5
v_call: TRBV7-9
cdr3_aa: CASSLGAGTEETQYF
cdr3_nt: TGTGCCAGCAGCTTAGGGGCCGGGACAGAAGAGACCCAGTACTTC

clone_size: .
d_call: .
j_call: TRBJ2-1
v_call: TRBV2
cdr3_aa: CASSERWDRGYNEQFF
cdr3_nt: TGTGCCAGCAGCGAAAGGTGGGACCGTGGTTACAATGAGCAGTTCTTC

clone_size: few
d_call: .
j_call: TRBJ2-1
v_call: TRBV12-3/TRBV12-4
cdr3_aa: CASSYSLSYNEQFF
cdr3_nt: TGTGCCAGCAGTTATTCTCTTTCCTACAATGAGCAGTTCTTC

clone_size: many
d_call: .
j_call: TRBJ1-1
v_call: TRBV20-1
cdr3_aa: CSQKRRNTEAFF
cdr3_nt: TGCAGTCAGAAAAGGCGGAACACTGAAGCTTTCTTT

clone_size: .
d_call: .
j_call: TRBJ1-5
v_call: TRBV7-2
cdr3_aa: CASSFEGNQPQHF
cdr3_nt: TGTGCCAGCAGCTTCGAAGGGAATCAGCCCCAGCATTTT

clone_size: many
d_call: TRBD1
j_call: TRBJ2-1
v_call: TRBV5-6
cdr3_aa: CASSLRTGTYNEQFF
cdr3_nt: TGTGCCAGCAGCTTGAGGACAGGGACCTACAATGAGCAGTTCTTC

clone_size: .
d_call: TRBD2
j_call: TRBJ2-1
v_call: TRBV5-1
cdr3_aa: CASSLDLAGGTYNEQFF
cdr3_nt: TGCGCCAGCAGCTTGGACCTAGCGGGAGGCACTTACAATGAGCAGTTCTTC

clone_size: .
d_call: TRBD1
j_call: TRBJ1-2
v_call: TRBV20-1
cdr3_aa: CSARLGQGYGYTF
cdr3_nt: TGCAGTGCTAGACTCGGACAGGGTTATGGCTACACCTTC

clone_size: many
d_call: .
j_call: TRBJ1-2
v_call: TRBV10-3
cdr3_aa: CAISDRGRLNYGYTF
cdr3_nt: TGTGCCATCAGTGATAGGGGACGGCTTAACTATGGCTACACCTTC

clone_size: .
d_call: .
j_call: TRBJ1-1
v_call: TRBV27
cdr3_aa: CASSFLKNTEAFF
cdr3_nt: TGTGCCAGCAGTTTTCTGAAGAACACTGAAGCTTTCTTT